The T cell receptor (beta chain) under discussion was sequenced for a study of long-term antiretroviral therapy in people with HIV. General study points: Against controls, HIV repertoires showed narrower ranges of CDR3 length.

This was the immunoSEQ v3.0 assay at survey level. Sequencing was performed with immunoSEQ multiplex PCR; in TCRdb, only in-frame clones are kept and a portion is missing. The table shows 25,000 to 35,000 clones, with roughly 89% occurring only once. CDR1 is SGHTA, CDR2 FQGNSA, per germline. Trimming pared 1 base from V and 6 bases from J, leaving 9 bases between. CDR3 size: 14 residues. About this clone: Its antigen is not known.

The chain has TRBV7-2 and TRBJ2-2; D is unresolved. Sequenced here: unsorted PBMCs, sampled 1.8 years after starting antiretroviral therapy. The clonotype comes from a woman younger than 35 with HIV. Here the CDR3 DNA reads TGTGCCAGCAGCTTAGAAAGGGTGGCCGGGGAGCTGTTTTTT. It translates to CASSLERVAGELFF.